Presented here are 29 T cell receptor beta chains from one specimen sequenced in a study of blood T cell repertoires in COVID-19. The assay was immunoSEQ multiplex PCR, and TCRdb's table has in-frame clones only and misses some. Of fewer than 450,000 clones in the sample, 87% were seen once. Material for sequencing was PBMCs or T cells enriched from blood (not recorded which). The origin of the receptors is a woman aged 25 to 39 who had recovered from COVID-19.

In nucleotides, the CDR3 is TGTGCCAGCAGCTTGTGGCGCGCGACTACTGAAGCTTTCTTT. Its translation: CASSLWRATTEAFF. The chain uses TRBV5-6 and TRBJ1-1; D is unresolved. The V end was cut by 1 base, the J end by 5 bases, with 12 bases between. There are 14 residues in the CDR3. The germline CDR1 and CDR2 sequences are SGHDT and YYEEEE.

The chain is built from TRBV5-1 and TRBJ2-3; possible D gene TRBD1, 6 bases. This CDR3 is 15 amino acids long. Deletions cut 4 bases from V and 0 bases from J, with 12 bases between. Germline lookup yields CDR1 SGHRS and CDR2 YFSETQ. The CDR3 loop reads CASSGRQDSTDTQYF. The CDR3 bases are TGCGCCAGCAGCGGGAGACAGGATAGCACAGATACGCAGTATTTT.

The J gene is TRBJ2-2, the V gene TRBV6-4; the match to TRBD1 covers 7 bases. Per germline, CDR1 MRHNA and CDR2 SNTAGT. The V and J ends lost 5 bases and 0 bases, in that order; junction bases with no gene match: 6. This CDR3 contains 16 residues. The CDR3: CASSQGQAANTGELFF. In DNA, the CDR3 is TGTGCCAGCAGTCAAGGACAGGCAGCGAACACCGGGGAGCTGTTTTTT.

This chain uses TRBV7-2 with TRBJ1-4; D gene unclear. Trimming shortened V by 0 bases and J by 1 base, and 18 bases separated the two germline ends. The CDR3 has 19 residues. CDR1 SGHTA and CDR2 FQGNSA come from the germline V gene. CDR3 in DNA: TGTGCCAGCAGCTTAGCGGCCACCAGAATGGTGGTAACTAATGAAAAACTGTTTTTT. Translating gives CASSLAATRMVVTNEKLFF.

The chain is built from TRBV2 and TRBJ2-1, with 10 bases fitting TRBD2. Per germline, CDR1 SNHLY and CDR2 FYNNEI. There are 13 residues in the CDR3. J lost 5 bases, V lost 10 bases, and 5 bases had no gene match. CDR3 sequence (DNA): TGTGCCATTAGCGGGGGGATCCACAATGAGCAGTTCTTC. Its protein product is CAISGGIHNEQFF. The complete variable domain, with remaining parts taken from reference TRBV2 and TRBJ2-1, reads EPEVTQTPSHQVTQMGQEVILRCVPISNHLYFYWYRQILGQKVEFLVSFYNNEISEKSEIFDDQFSVERPDGSNFTLKIRSTKLEDSAMYFCAISGGIHNEQFFGPGTRLTVL.

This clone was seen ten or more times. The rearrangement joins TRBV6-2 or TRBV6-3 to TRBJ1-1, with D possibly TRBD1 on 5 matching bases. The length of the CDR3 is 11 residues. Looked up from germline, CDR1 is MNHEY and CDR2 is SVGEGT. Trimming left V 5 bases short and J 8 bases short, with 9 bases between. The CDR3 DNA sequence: TGTGCCAGCAGTGGCCAGGGAGAAGCTTTCTTT. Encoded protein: CASSGQGEAFF.

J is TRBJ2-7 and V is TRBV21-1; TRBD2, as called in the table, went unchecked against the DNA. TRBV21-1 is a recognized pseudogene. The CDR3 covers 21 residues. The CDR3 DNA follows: TGTGCCAGCAGCAAATGGGCCGGGACTAGCGGGGACACGCTACGCTACTACGAGCAGTACTTC. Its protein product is CASSKWAGTSGDTLRYYEQYF.

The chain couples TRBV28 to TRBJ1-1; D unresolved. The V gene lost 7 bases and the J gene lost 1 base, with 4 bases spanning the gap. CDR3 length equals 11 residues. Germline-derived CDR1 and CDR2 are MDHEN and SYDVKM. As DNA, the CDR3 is TGTGCCAGCAAGCAGAACACTGAAGCTTTCTTT. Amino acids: CASKQNTEAFF.

CDR3 DNA sequence: TGTGCCAGCAGCTTTCTAGCGGTGGGGGTAGATACGCAGTATTTT. Its protein product is CASSFLAVGVDTQYF. The gene calls are TRBV13 and TRBJ2-3, with 7 positions matching TRBD2. V was pared by 3 bases and J by 5 bases, with 8 bases of the junction left unmatched. CDR1 and CDR2 (germline): PRHDT, FYEKMQ (reference sequence). CDR3 length: 15 residues. Filled out from reference TRBV13 and TRBJ2-3, the complete variable domain reads AAGVIQSPRHLIKEKRETATLKCYPIPRHDTVYWYQQGPGQDPQFLISFYEKMQSDKGSIPDRFSAQQFSDYHSELNMSSLELGDSALYFCASSFLAVGVDTQYFGPGTRLTVL.

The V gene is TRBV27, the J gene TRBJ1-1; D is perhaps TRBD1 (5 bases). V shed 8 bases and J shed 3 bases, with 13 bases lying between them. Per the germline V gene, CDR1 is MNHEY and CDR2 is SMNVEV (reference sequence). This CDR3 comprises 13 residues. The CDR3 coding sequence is TGTGCCAGCGGGGCGGGGACGTACACTGAAGCTTTCTTT. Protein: CASGAGTYTEAFF.

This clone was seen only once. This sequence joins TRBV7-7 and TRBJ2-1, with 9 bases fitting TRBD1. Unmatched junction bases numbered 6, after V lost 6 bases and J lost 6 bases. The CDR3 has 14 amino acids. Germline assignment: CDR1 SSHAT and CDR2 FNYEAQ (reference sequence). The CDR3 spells CASSTGTGTNEQFF. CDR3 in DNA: TGTGCCAGCAGTACCGGGACAGGGACCAATGAGCAGTTCTTC.

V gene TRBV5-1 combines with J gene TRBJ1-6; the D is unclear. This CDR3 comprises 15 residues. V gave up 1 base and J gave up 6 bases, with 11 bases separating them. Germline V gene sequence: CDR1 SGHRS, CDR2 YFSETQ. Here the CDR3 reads CASSLKEGGNSPLHF. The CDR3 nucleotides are TGCGCCAGCAGCTTGAAGGAGGGTGGTAATTCACCCCTCCACTTT. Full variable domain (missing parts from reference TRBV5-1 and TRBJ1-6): KAGVTQTPRYLIKTRGQQVTLSCSPISGHRSVSWYQQTPGQGLQFLFEYFSETQRNKGNFPGRFSGRQFSNSRSEMNVSTLELGDSALYLCASSLKEGGNSPLHFGNGTRLTVT.

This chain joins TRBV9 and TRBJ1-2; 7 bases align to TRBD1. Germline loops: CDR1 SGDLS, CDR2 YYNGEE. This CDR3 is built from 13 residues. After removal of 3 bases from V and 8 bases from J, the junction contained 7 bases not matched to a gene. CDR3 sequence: CASSADRDVGYTF. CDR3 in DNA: TGTGCCAGCAGCGCAGACAGGGACGTAGGCTACACCTTC.

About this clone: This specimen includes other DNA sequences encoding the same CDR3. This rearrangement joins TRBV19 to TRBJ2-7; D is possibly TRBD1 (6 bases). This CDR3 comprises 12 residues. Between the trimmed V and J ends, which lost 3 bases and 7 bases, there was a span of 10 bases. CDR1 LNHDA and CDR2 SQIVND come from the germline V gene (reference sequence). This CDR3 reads CASSIGGGEQYF. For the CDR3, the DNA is TGTGCCAGTAGTATTGGGGGCGGAGAGCAGTACTTC.

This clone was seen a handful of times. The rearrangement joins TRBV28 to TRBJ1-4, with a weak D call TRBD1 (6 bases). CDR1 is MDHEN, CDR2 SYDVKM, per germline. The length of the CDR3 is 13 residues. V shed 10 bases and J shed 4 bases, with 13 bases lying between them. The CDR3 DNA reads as TGTGCCACAACAGGGAGCCTTAATGAAAAACTGTTTTTT. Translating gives CATTGSLNEKLFF.

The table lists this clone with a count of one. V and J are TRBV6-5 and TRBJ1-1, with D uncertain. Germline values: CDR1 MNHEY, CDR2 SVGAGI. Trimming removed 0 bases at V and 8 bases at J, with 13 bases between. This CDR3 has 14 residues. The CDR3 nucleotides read TGTGCCAGCAGTTACTCATCGGGAAGGTCGGAAGCTTTCTTT. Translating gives CASSYSSGRSEAFF.

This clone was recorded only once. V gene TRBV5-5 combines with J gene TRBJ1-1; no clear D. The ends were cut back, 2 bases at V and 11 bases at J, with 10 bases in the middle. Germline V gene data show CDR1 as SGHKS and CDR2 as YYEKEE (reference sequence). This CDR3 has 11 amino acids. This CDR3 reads CASSFEVYAFF. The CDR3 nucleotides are TGTGCCAGCAGCTTTGAGGTTTATGCTTTCTTT. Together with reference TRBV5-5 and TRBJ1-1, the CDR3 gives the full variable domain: DAGVTQSPTHLIKTRGQQVTLRCSPISGHKSVSWYQQVLGQGPQFIFQYYEKEERGRGNFPDRFSARQFPNYSSELNVNALLLGDSALYLCASSFEVYAFFGQGTRLTVV.

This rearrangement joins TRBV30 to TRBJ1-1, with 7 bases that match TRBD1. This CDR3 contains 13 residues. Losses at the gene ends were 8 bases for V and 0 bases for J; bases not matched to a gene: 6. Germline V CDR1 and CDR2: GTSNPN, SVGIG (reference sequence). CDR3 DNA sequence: TGTGCCGGAAAGGGACAGTTGAACACTGAAGCTTTCTTT. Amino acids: CAGKGQLNTEAFF.

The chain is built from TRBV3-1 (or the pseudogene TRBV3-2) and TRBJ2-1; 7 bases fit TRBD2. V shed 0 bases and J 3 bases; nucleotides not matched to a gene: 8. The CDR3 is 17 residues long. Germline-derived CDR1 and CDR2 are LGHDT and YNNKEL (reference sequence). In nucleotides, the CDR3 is TGTGCCAGCAGCCAAGAGCCGAGCGGGGAGGACTACAATGAGCAGTTCTTC. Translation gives CASSQEPSGEDYNEQFF.

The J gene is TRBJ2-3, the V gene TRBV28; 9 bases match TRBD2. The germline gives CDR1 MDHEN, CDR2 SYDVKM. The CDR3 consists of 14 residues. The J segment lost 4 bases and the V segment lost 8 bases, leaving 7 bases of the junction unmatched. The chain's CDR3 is CASGPSGAPDTQYF. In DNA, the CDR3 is TGTGCCAGCGGGCCTAGCGGGGCCCCAGATACGCAGTATTTT.

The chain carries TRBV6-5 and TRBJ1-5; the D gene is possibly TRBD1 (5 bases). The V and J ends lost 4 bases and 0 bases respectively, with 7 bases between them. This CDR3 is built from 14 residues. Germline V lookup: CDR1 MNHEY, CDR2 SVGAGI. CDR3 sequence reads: CASSFRDSNQPQHF. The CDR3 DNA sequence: TGTGCCAGCAGTTTCAGGGATAGCAATCAGCCCCAGCATTTT.

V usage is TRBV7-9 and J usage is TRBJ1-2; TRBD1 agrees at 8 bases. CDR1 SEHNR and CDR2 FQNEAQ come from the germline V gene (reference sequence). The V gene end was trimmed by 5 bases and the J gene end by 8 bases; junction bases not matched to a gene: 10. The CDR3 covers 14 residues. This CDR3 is CASSLMQGARGYTF. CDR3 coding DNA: TGTGCCAGCAGCCTGATGCAGGGGGCTAGGGGCTACACCTTC.

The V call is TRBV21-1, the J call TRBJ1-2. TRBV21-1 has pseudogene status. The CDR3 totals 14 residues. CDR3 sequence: CASSKMPGGSGYTF. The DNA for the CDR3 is TGTGCCAGCAGCAAAATGCCGGGGGGAAGTGGCTACACCTTC.

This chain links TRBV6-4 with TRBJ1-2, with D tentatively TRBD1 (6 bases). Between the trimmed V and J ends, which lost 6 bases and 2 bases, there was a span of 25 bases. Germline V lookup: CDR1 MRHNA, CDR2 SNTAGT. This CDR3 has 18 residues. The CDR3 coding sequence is TGTGCCAGCAGGGGGTCATACAACACAGGGAAGTTAAACTATGGCTACACCTTC. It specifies CASRGSYNTGKLNYGYTF.

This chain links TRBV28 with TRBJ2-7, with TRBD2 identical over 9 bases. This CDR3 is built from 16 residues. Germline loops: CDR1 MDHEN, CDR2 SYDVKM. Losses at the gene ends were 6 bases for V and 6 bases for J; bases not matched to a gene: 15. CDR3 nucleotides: TGTGCCAGCAGCTGGAGCTCGCGGGGGGGCATCGGCGAGCAGTACTTC. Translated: CASSWSSRGGIGEQYF.

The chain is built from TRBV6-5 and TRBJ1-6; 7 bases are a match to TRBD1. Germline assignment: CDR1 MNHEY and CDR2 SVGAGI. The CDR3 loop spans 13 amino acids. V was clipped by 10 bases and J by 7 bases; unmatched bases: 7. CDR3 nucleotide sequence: TGTGCCATCTCGGGGACAGAAAATTCACCCCTCCACTTT. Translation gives CAISGTENSPLHF.

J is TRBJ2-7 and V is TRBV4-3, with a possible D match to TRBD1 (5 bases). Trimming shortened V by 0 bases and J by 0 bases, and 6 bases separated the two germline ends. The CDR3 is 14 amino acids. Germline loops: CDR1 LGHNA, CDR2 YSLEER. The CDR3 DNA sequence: TGCGCCAGCAGCCAAGACGACAGCTCCTACGAGCAGTACTTC. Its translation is CASSQDDSSYEQYF.

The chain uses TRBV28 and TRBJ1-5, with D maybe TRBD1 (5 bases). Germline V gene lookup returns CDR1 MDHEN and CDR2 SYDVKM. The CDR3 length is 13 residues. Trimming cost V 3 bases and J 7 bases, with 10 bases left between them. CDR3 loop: CASSFRVGQPQHF. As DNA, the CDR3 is TGTGCCAGCAGTTTCAGGGTAGGGCAGCCCCAGCATTTT.

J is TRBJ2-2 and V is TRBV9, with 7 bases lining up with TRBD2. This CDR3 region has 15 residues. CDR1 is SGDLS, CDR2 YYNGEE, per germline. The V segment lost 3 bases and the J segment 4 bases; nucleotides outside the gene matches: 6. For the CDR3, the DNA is TGTGCCAGCAGCGCGCCGGGACTATTCACCGGGGAGCTGTTTTTT. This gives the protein CASSAPGLFTGELFF.